One sample yielded the 20 T cell receptor beta chains listed below, sequenced in a study of blood T cell repertoires in COVID-19. Sequenced by immunoSEQ multiplex PCR; TCRdb stores in-frame clones only, minus some. The profile shows approximately 150,000 clones, 79% of them singletons. Source material: PBMCs or T cells enriched from blood (not recorded which). Source of these receptors: an older woman in a cohort exposed to, infected with or recovered from COVID-19 (not recorded which).

This chain joins TRBV28 and TRBJ1-1; D unclear. Germline loops: CDR1 MDHEN, CDR2 SYDVKM. The CDR3 consists of 13 residues. V was trimmed by 7 bases and J by 0 bases, leaving 9 bases between them. The CDR3 loop reads CASIRDMNTEAFF. Here the CDR3 DNA reads TGTGCCAGCATCCGGGATATGAACACTGAAGCTTTCTTT.

The V gene is TRBV6-2 or TRBV6-3, the J gene TRBJ2-7, with 8 bases fitting TRBD2. The length of the CDR3 is 14 residues. V was clipped by 2 bases and J by 2 bases; unmatched bases: 2. Germline values: CDR1 MNHEY, CDR2 SVGEGT. The CDR3 nucleotides read TGTGCCAGCAGTTACGCTAGCGGGCCCTACGAGCAGTACTTC. It codes for CASSYASGPYEQYF.

The chain recombines TRBV18 with TRBJ1-5, with TRBD1 matching over 9 bases. This CDR3 is 16 amino acids long. V trimming: 3 bases; J trimming: 4 bases; junction bases outside the gene matches: 7. Germline CDR1 reads KGHSH; CDR2 reads LQKENI. The CDR3 is CASSPRGDRANQPQHF. CDR3 DNA: TGTGCCAGCTCACCTAGAGGGGACAGGGCGAATCAGCCCCAGCATTTT.

This chain uses TRBV15 with TRBJ2-7; the D is unclear. Germline lookup yields CDR1 LNHNV and CDR2 YYDKDF (reference sequence). The V gene lost 0 bases and the J gene lost 0 bases, with 6 bases spanning the gap. CDR3 length equals 14 residues. Written as DNA, the CDR3 is TGTGCCACCAGCAGAGATGGGCTCTCCTACGAGCAGTACTTC. Translation: CATSRDGLSYEQYF.

The genes are TRBV18 and TRBJ1-1; 7 bases are a match to TRBD1. Trimming at V came to 9 bases and at J to 1 base, leaving 5 bases not matched to a gene. This CDR3 region has 13 residues. Germline V gene lookup returns CDR1 KGHSH and CDR2 LQKENI. CDR3: CASTGTENTEAFF. CDR3 coding DNA: TGTGCCAGTACCGGGACAGAGAACACTGAAGCTTTCTTT.

In nucleotides, the CDR3 is TGTGCCAGCAGTTCCCTCACAGATACGCAGTATTTT. Its translation: CASSSLTDTQYF. This chain connects TRBV28 to TRBJ2-3; D unclear. CDR1 is MDHEN and CDR2 is SYDVKM in the germline V gene. V gave up 4 bases and J gave up 2 bases, with 4 bases separating them. The CDR3 has 12 residues.

The rearrangement joins TRBV18 to TRBJ1-1, with a weak D call TRBD1 (6 bases). Between the trimmed V and J ends, which lost 3 bases and 11 bases, there was a span of 16 bases. Germline V gene lookup returns CDR1 KGHSH and CDR2 LQKENI. This CDR3 region has 13 residues. The CDR3 coding sequence is TGTGCCAGCTCACCCCAAGGGGGGGGAGTCGCTTTCTTT. Protein sequence: CASSPQGGGVAFF.

J is TRBJ1-1 and V is TRBV6-1; D not resolved. This CDR3 contains 14 residues. Germline values: CDR1 MNHNS, CDR2 SASEGT. V dropped 3 bases and J dropped 3 bases, with 11 bases sitting between them. CDR3 region: CASSENRGDTEAFF. Here the CDR3 DNA reads TGTGCCAGCAGTGAGAACCGGGGTGACACTGAAGCTTTCTTT.

This sequence joins TRBV10-3 and TRBJ2-3; possible D gene TRBD1, 6 bases. This CDR3 contains 17 residues. Germline lookup yields CDR1 ENHRY and CDR2 SYGVKD. V was clipped by 0 bases and J by 3 bases, with 16 bases between them. CDR3 sequence reads: CAISESWGPENTDTQYF. The DNA of the CDR3 is TGTGCCATCAGTGAGTCGTGGGGGCCTGAAAATACAGATACGCAGTATTTT.

J is TRBJ1-2 and V is TRBV28, with TRBD1 matching 9 bases. J lost 8 bases, V lost 10 bases, and 20 bases had no gene match. Germline values: CDR1 MDHEN, CDR2 SYDVKM. This CDR3 region has 16 residues. CDR3 in amino acids: CATKPGQGGIARGYTF. The CDR3 region has the DNA TGTGCCACAAAACCGGGACAGGGTGGGATTGCGCGGGGCTACACCTTC.

This chain joins TRBV3-1 (or the pseudogene TRBV3-2) and TRBJ1-4, with a possible D match to TRBD1 (5 bases). Germline loops: CDR1 LGHDT, CDR2 YNNKEL (reference sequence). V was clipped by 0 bases and J by 10 bases, with 9 bases between them. This CDR3 is 13 amino acids long. CDR3 bases: TGTGCCAGCAGCCAAGAGGGGGAGGGAAAACTGTTTTTT. It translates to CASSQEGEGKLFF.

This clone showed up many times. The J gene is TRBJ2-1, the V gene TRBV12-5; D possibly corresponds to TRBD1 (6 bases). Trimming left V 1 base short and J 3 bases short, with 19 bases between. CDR1 and CDR2 from the germline V gene are LGHNT and FRNRAP. This CDR3 has 18 amino acids. The CDR3 loop reads CASGLDLVGARGYNEQFF. CDR3 sequence (DNA): TGTGCTAGTGGTTTGGACTTGGTGGGGGCCCGGGGCTACAATGAGCAGTTCTTC.

The chain couples TRBV3-1 (or the pseudogene TRBV3-2) to TRBJ2-5, with 12 bases matching TRBD1. Per the germline V gene, CDR1 is LGHDT and CDR2 is YNNKEL (reference sequence). Losses at the gene ends were 8 bases for V and 9 bases for J; bases not matched to a gene: 10. The CDR3 loop spans 14 amino acids. CDR3 in DNA: TGTGCCAGCGGGACAGGGGGCTCGGGTCGGGCCCAGTACTTC. This codes for CASGTGGSGRAQYF.

The table lists this clone with a count of one. This chain uses TRBV6-1 with TRBJ2-2; 8 nucleotides line up with TRBD1. Unmatched junction bases numbered 9, after V lost 4 bases and J lost 5 bases. The CDR3 is 16 amino acids. CDR1 is MNHNS and CDR2 is SASEGT in the germline V gene. This chain's CDR3 is CASSGLDRVGTGELFF. CDR3 in DNA: TGTGCCAGCAGTGGATTGGACAGGGTCGGGACCGGGGAGCTGTTTTTT.

This clone showed up just a few times. The CDR3 DNA is TGTGCCACCAGCAGAGTACTGAACAATGAAAAACTGTTTTTT. Protein product: CATSRVLNNEKLFF. The V and J genes are TRBV15 and TRBJ1-4, with unresolved D. The CDR3 spans 14 residues. V was pared by 1 base and J by 5 bases, with 8 bases between. In germline, CDR1 is LNHNV, CDR2 YYDKDF (reference sequence).

The V and J genes are TRBV28 and TRBJ2-3; TRBD2 agrees at 12 bases. Per germline, CDR1 MDHEN and CDR2 SYDVKM. The CDR3 is 15 amino acids. V shed 5 bases, J shed 5 bases, and the junction held 5 bases outside the gene matches. This CDR3 reads CASSRLAGAVDTQYF. The CDR3 DNA reads as TGTGCCAGCAGTCGACTAGCGGGAGCGGTAGATACGCAGTATTTT.

V is TRBV5-6 and J is TRBJ1-1; 10 positions match TRBD1. Looked up from germline, CDR1 is SGHDT and CDR2 is YYEEEE. Trimming at V came to 4 bases and at J to 1 base, leaving 4 bases not matched to a gene. This CDR3 spans 15 amino acids. The CDR3: CASSRWDRGNTEAFF. CDR3 nucleotides: TGTGCCAGCAGCCGGTGGGACAGGGGGAACACTGAAGCTTTCTTT.

The chain couples TRBV5-4 to TRBJ2-3; D is perhaps TRBD2 (6 bases). The CDR3 length is 12 residues. From germline, CDR1 is SGHNT and CDR2 YYREEE (reference sequence). In nucleotides, the CDR3 is TGTGCTGGGGGGAGACGGACAGATACGCAGTATTTT. Protein: CAGGRRTDTQYF.

The chain has TRBV28 and TRBJ1-1; perhaps TRBD1 as D (6 bases). The germline V gene has CDR1 MDHEN and CDR2 SYDVKM. V gave up 5 bases and J gave up 0 bases, with 13 bases separating them. The CDR3 extends over 15 amino acids. CDR3 nucleotide sequence: TGTGCCAGCAGTCGACCGGACAGATTGAACACTGAAGCTTTCTTT. Its protein product is CASSRPDRLNTEAFF.

J is TRBJ1-5 and V is TRBV30, with D uncertain. V was clipped by 0 bases and J by 6 bases, with 9 bases between them. Germline V gene data show CDR1 as GTSNPN and CDR2 as SVGIG (reference sequence). This CDR3 has 13 residues. In DNA form, the CDR3 reads TGTGCCTGGAGTGTACGGGATGGTCAGCCCCAGCATTTT. This gives the protein CAWSVRDGQPQHF.